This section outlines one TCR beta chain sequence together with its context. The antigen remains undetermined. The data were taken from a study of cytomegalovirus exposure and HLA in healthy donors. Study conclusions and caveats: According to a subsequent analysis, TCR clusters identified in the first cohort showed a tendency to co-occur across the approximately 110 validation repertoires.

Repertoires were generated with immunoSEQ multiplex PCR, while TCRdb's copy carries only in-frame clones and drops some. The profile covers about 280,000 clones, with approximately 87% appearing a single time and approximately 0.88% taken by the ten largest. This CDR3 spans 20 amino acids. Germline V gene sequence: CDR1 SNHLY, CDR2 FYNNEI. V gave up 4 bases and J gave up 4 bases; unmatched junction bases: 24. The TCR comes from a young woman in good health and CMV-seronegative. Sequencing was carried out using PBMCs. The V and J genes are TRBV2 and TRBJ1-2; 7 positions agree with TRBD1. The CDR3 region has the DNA TGTGCCAGCAGTGTCGACAGGGAACCCTTCGAATCTAGGAGGGTCTATGGCTACACCTTC. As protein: CASSVDREPFESRRVYGYTF.